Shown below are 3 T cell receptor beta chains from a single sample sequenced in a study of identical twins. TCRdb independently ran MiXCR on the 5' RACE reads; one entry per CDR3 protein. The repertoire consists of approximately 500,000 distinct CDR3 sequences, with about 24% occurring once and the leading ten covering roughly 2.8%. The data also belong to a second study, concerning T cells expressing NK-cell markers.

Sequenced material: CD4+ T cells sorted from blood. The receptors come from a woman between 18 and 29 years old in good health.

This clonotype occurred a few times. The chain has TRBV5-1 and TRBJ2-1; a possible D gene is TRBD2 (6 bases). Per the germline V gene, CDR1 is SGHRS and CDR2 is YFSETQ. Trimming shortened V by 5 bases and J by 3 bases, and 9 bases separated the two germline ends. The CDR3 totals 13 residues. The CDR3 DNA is TGCGCCAGCAGGGCGGGGTACTACAATGAGCAGTTCTTC. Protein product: CASRAGYYNEQFF.

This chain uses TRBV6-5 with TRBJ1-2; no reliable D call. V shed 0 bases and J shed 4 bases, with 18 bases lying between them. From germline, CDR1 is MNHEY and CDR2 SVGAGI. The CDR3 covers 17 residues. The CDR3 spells CASSYSLDRISLYGYTF. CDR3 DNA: TGTGCCAGCAGTTACTCCCTTGATCGGATTTCCCTCTATGGCTACACCTTC.

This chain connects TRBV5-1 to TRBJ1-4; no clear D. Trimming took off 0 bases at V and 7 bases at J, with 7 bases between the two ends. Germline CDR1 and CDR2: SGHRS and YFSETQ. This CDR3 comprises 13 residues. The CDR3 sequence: CASSLEGIEKLFF. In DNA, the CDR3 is TGCGCCAGCAGCTTGGAGGGCATTGAAAAACTGTTTTTT.